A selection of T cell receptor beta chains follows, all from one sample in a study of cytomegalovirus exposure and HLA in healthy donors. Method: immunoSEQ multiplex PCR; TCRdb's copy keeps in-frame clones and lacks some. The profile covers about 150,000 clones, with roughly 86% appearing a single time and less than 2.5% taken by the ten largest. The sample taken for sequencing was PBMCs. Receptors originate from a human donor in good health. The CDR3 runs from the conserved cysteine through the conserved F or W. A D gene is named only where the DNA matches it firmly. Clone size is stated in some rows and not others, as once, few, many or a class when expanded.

DNA: TGTGCCAGCAGTGAAGCGGGAGGGGGAGGAGGCGCTGAAGCTTTCTTT; CDR3: CASSEAGGGGGAEAFF; D: -; size: few; J: TRBJ1-1; V: TRBV6-1
DNA: TGTGCCAGCAGTACCCGGGCAGATACGCAGTATTTT; CDR3: CASSTRADTQYF; D: -; size: -; J: TRBJ2-3; V: TRBV6-1
DNA: TGCAGCGTTTGGAATCCCACAGGGGGGCAAGAGACCCAGTACTTC; CDR3: CSVWNPTGGQETQYF; D: TRBD1; size: -; J: TRBJ2-5; V: TRBV29-1
DNA: TGTGCCAGCCGGAGGAACACTGAAGCTTTCTTT; CDR3: CASRRNTEAFF; D: -; size: -; J: TRBJ1-1; V: TRBV19
DNA: TGTGCCAGCAGTTGGACAGGTAATCAGCCCCAGCATTTT; CDR3: CASSWTGNQPQHF; D: TRBD1; size: -; J: TRBJ1-5; V: TRBV28
DNA: TGTGCCAGCAGTTCCACTAGCGGGAGGTTCGAGACCCAGTACTTC; CDR3: CASSSTSGRFETQYF; D: TRBD2; size: -; J: TRBJ2-5; V: TRBV5-4
DNA: TGTGCTAGTGCCCAGGGGCTTTATGGCTACACCTTC; CDR3: CASAQGLYGYTF; D: -; size: few; J: TRBJ1-2; V: TRBV12-5
DNA: TGTGCCAGCATCCCAACCGGGACAGGGATCTACGAGCAGTACTTC; CDR3: CASIPTGTGIYEQYF; D: TRBD1; size: -; J: TRBJ2-7; V: TRBV9
DNA: TGTGCCAGCTTCAGTTCTGAGGCAACTAATGAAAAACTGTTTTTT; CDR3: CASFSSEATNEKLFF; D: -; size: -; J: TRBJ1-4; V: TRBV2
DNA: TGTGCCAGCAGCTTTCCGGGACAGGAGGGTGAAAAACTGTTTTTT; CDR3: CASSFPGQEGEKLFF; D: TRBD1; size: -; J: TRBJ1-4; V: TRBV5-6
DNA: TGTGCCAGTAGCCCCTCCGCAGGGGGGCTGGGACAGCCCCAGCATTTT; CDR3: CASSPSAGGLGQPQHF; D: TRBD1; size: -; J: TRBJ1-5; V: TRBV19
DNA: TGTGCCAATACCCCAGGGTCCGGAAACACCATATATTTT; CDR3: CANTPGSGNTIYF; D: -; size: once; J: TRBJ1-3; V: TRBV2
DNA: TGCGCCAGCAGCCGAGCGGGGGCCACCCCTTTTTTGGTTGAGCAGTTCTTC; CDR3: CASSRAGATPFLVEQFF; D: TRBD2; size: -; J: TRBJ2-1; V: TRBV4-1
DNA: TGTGCCAGCAGACAGGACAGGGGTCGCGAGCAGTACTTC; CDR3: CASRQDRGREQYF; D: TRBD1; size: -; J: TRBJ2-7; V: TRBV7-2
DNA: TGTGCCAGCAGTTTAGTAGCAAGGACAGGGGTCGTCGGGCAGCCCCAGCATTTT; CDR3: CASSLVARTGVVGQPQHF; D: TRBD1; size: -; J: TRBJ1-5; V: TRBV28
DNA: TGTGCCAGCAGCCAAGTAGCGGGAGGTTATTCTGGGGCCAACGTCCTGACTTTC; CDR3: CASSQVAGGYSGANVLTF; D: TRBD2; size: -; J: TRBJ2-6; V: TRBV14
DNA: TGTGCCAGCAGACTAGCGGGAGTTGGGGGGGCCAACGTCCTGACTTTC; CDR3: CASRLAGVGGANVLTF; D: TRBD2; size: -; J: TRBJ2-6; V: TRBV11-2
DNA: TGTGCCAGTGCCCCGGGACAAATAGGGGCTGAAGCTTTCTTT; CDR3: CASAPGQIGAEAFF; D: -; size: once; J: TRBJ1-1; V: TRBV19
DNA: TGTGCCAGCAGTACTATTAATTCACCCCTCCACTTT; CDR3: CASSTINSPLHF; D: -; size: -; J: TRBJ1-6; V: TRBV9
DNA: TGTGCCAGCAGCCGGGACAGGGCTCTTTACAATGAGCAGTTCTTC; CDR3: CASSRDRALYNEQFF; D: TRBD1; size: -; J: TRBJ2-1; V: TRBV7-8
DNA: TGCGCCAGCAGTGGGGAGACTAGCGGGAGGGCCTTTAACAATGAGCAGTTCTTC; CDR3: CASSGETSGRAFNNEQFF; D: TRBD2; size: -; J: TRBJ2-1; V: TRBV10-2
DNA: TGTGCCAGCAGCCGGGACTTGCGCCAAGAGACCCAGTACTTC; CDR3: CASSRDLRQETQYF; D: -; size: -; J: TRBJ2-5; V: TRBV14
DNA: TGCGCCAGCAGCTTTGAGGCGGGGGGAAAACTGTTTTTT; CDR3: CASSFEAGGKLFF; D: -; size: once; J: TRBJ1-4; V: TRBV5-1
DNA: TGTGCCTGGAGTGCCTACAGGACTAGCGGGAGGGCTTACGAGCAGTACTTC; CDR3: CAWSAYRTSGRAYEQYF; D: TRBD2; size: -; J: TRBJ2-7; V: TRBV30
DNA: TGTGCCAGCAGCCTGACAGCTCTTACTGAAGCTTTCTTT; CDR3: CASSLTALTEAFF; D: -; size: -; J: TRBJ1-1; V: TRBV6-5
DNA: TGTGCCAGCAGCGTAGAGGGGACAGGGGGCATGAACACTGAAGCTTTCTTT; CDR3: CASSVEGTGGMNTEAFF; D: TRBD1; size: -; J: TRBJ1-1; V: TRBV9
DNA: TGTGCCAGCAGCACCGATATCACCGGGGACAGGGACTATGGCTACACCTTC; CDR3: CASSTDITGDRDYGYTF; D: TRBD1; size: once; J: TRBJ1-2; V: TRBV13
DNA: TGCGCCAGCAGCCACGACAGGGGCCCCTACGAGCAGTACTTC; CDR3: CASSHDRGPYEQYF; D: TRBD1; size: -; J: TRBJ2-7; V: TRBV4-3
DNA: TGTGCCAGCAGCTTTAGGACAGGGAAACAAGAGACCCAGTACTTC; CDR3: CASSFRTGKQETQYF; D: TRBD1; size: -; J: TRBJ2-5; V: TRBV11-3
DNA: TGTGCCAGCAGTGTCAACCAACCGGGACAGTCTGAAGCTTTCTTT; CDR3: CASSVNQPGQSEAFF; D: TRBD1; size: -; J: TRBJ1-1; V: TRBV6-1
DNA: TGTGCCAGCAGTTACTTCGGGAATACCGGGGAGCTGTTTTTT; CDR3: CASSYFGNTGELFF; D: -; size: -; J: TRBJ2-2; V: TRBV6-5
DNA: TGTGCCAGCAGTCCAGACAGCTACTATGGCTACACCTTC; CDR3: CASSPDSYYGYTF; D: -; size: few; J: TRBJ1-2; V: TRBV7-9
DNA: TGCGCCAGCAGCAAGGGGACAGGGAATGGCTACACCTTC; CDR3: CASSKGTGNGYTF; D: TRBD1; size: -; J: TRBJ1-2; V: TRBV4-1
DNA: TGTGCCAGCACTCCCCCAGGGAACACTGAAGCTTTCTTT; CDR3: CASTPPGNTEAFF; D: -; size: -; J: TRBJ1-1; V: TRBV2
DNA: TGTGCCAGCAGCACCTTACAGGGTTGGGACGAGCAGTACTTC; CDR3: CASSTLQGWDEQYF; D: -; size: -; J: TRBJ2-7; V: TRBV7-9
DNA: TGTGCCAGCAGTCCGCTCTATAACACTGAAGCTTTCTTT; CDR3: CASSPLYNTEAFF; D: -; size: -; J: TRBJ1-1; V: TRBV6-5
DNA: TGTGCCAGCTCACCTCTATTCGGACAGGGGAGCACCGGGGAGCTGTTTTTT; CDR3: CASSPLFGQGSTGELFF; D: TRBD1; size: few; J: TRBJ2-2; V: TRBV18
DNA: TGTGCCAGCAGCTTAAGCCGTCGCTCCTACGAGCAGTACTTC; CDR3: CASSLSRRSYEQYF; D: -; size: -; J: TRBJ2-7; V: TRBV11-2
DNA: TGCGCCAGCAGCTCTTCTTGGACAGCTACACACCTCTCTGGGGCCAACGTCCTGACTTTC; CDR3: CASSSSWTATHLSGANVLTF; D: -; size: few; J: TRBJ2-6; V: TRBV5-1
DNA: TGTGCCAGCACCAACCCACTCTTTACCGGGGAGCTGTTTTTT; CDR3: CASTNPLFTGELFF; D: -; size: -; J: TRBJ2-2; V: TRBV6-5
DNA: TGTGCTAGCAGCCCCGGACAGGGTGTTACAGATACGCAGTATTTT; CDR3: CASSPGQGVTDTQYF; D: TRBD1; size: -; J: TRBJ2-3; V: TRBV7-7
DNA: TGTGCCAGCAGCTTCTCAGGGAATCAGCCCCAGCATTTT; CDR3: CASSFSGNQPQHF; D: -; size: few; J: TRBJ1-5; V: TRBV5-6
DNA: TGTGCCAGCTCACCGATCACCCAGCCGGGACTAGCGGGAGCCACAGATACGCAGTATTTT; CDR3: CASSPITQPGLAGATDTQYF; D: TRBD2; size: once; J: TRBJ2-3; V: TRBV18
DNA: TGTGCCAGCTCACCACCGGCGATCAGGGAAAAGGATGGAAACACCATATATTTT; CDR3: CASSPPAIREKDGNTIYF; D: -; size: once; J: TRBJ1-3; V: TRBV18
DNA: TGTGCCAGTTTTTCCGGGACATCCAGGAACACTGAAGCTTTCTTT; CDR3: CASFSGTSRNTEAFF; D: -; size: once; J: TRBJ1-1; V: TRBV19
DNA: TGTGCCAGCAGTTTAATCCCGGGACAACAGCCGGATGAGCAGTTCTTC; CDR3: CASSLIPGQQPDEQFF; D: -; size: -; J: TRBJ2-1; V: TRBV27
DNA: TGTGCCAGCAGCTTGGGACAGGGAGGAGAGACCCAGTACTTC; CDR3: CASSLGQGGETQYF; D: -; size: -; J: TRBJ2-5; V: TRBV5-6
DNA: TGCGCCAGCAGCTTGGTGGTTTCAGGGTCGGGCTATGGCTACACCTTC; CDR3: CASSLVVSGSGYGYTF; D: -; size: -; J: TRBJ1-2; V: TRBV5-1
DNA: TGTGCCAGCATCCCTAATACAGGGGGGAACACTGAAGCTTTCTTT; CDR3: CASIPNTGGNTEAFF; D: TRBD1; size: -; J: TRBJ1-1; V: TRBV2
DNA: TGCGCCAGCAGCTTGGTGGGGATGATAAGCGGGAGGGCCGGCGATACGCAGTATTTT; CDR3: CASSLVGMISGRAGDTQYF; D: TRBD2; size: -; J: TRBJ2-3; V: TRBV5-1
DNA: TGTGCCTGGAGTATAGGGGCCTCATACGAGCAGTACTTC; CDR3: CAWSIGASYEQYF; D: -; size: -; J: TRBJ2-7; V: TRBV30
DNA: TGTGCCAGCTCACCACCGGAGACTAGCGGGGTAAATGAGCAGTTCTTC; CDR3: CASSPPETSGVNEQFF; D: TRBD2; size: -; J: TRBJ2-1; V: TRBV18
DNA: TGTGCCAGCAGCCCCGGTGGACAGGGCAACTATGGCTACACCTTC; CDR3: CASSPGGQGNYGYTF; D: TRBD1; size: -; J: TRBJ1-2; V: TRBV6-5
DNA: TGTGCCAGCAGTGAACGGCTAGCGGGAGGGGGCGGGGAGCTGTTTTTT; CDR3: CASSERLAGGGGELFF; D: TRBD2; size: -; J: TRBJ2-2; V: TRBV2
DNA: TGTGCCAGCAAGACCGGGGGGAGCACAGATACGCAGTATTTT; CDR3: CASKTGGSTDTQYF; D: TRBD2; size: -; J: TRBJ2-3; V: TRBV2